The 9 T cell receptor beta chains below come from one sample, sequenced in a study of cytomegalovirus exposure and HLA in healthy donors. Primers included in the PCR were 60 Vbeta and 13 Jbeta primers. Using immunoSEQ multiplex PCR, the repertoire was profiled, and TCRdb retains in-frame clones only, with some absent. Here the sample spans some 110,000 clones, over 60% being singletons. Sequences were obtained from PBMCs. The receptor set was obtained from a woman between 40 and 50 years old in good health and CMV-seropositive.

This chain uses TRBV5-1 with TRBJ2-2; 7 bases are shared with TRBD1. V dropped 5 bases and J dropped 10; count of bases not matched to a gene: 11. The germline V gene has CDR1 SGHRS and CDR2 YFSETQ. The CDR3 totals 14 residues. CDR3 amino acids: CASSAGGDGEELFF. In nucleotides, the CDR3 is TGCGCCAGCAGTGCAGGGGGTGATGGTGAGGAGCTGTTTTTT.

The count of this clone is one. This chain uses TRBV7-9 with TRBJ2-7; D not certain. V gave up 6 bases and J gave up 0 bases, with 6 bases separating them. The CDR3 is made up of 12 amino acids. CDR1 is SEHNR and CDR2 is FQNEAQ in the germline V gene (reference sequence). DNA for the CDR3: TGTGCCAGCAGTTTTAGCTCCTACGAGCAGTACTTC. It specifies CASSFSSYEQYF. Combining the CDR3 with reference TRBV7-9 and TRBJ2-7 gives the whole variable domain DTGVSQNPRHKITKRGQNVTFRCDPISEHNRLYWYRQTLGQGPEFLTYFQNEAQLEKSRLLSDRFSAERPKGSFSTLEIQRTEQGDSAMYLCASSFSSYEQYFGPGTRLTVT.

This chain links TRBV19 with TRBJ2-2, with D possibly being TRBD1 (5 bases). This CDR3 is 14 amino acids long. CDR1 and CDR2 (germline): LNHDA, SQIVND (reference sequence). Trimming took off 1 base at V and 7 bases at J, with 10 bases between the two ends. This chain's CDR3 is CASSIAQGSGELFF. The CDR3 nucleotides read TGTGCCAGTAGTATAGCCCAGGGCAGCGGGGAGCTGTTTTTT.

This chain joins TRBV14 and TRBJ1-5; 7 nucleotides match TRBD1. Looked up from germline, CDR1 is SGHDN and CDR2 is FVKESK. V gave up 1 base and J gave up 2 bases; unmatched junction bases: 5. The CDR3 totals 16 residues. The CDR3 reads CASSQVGQGGNQPQHF. In DNA form, the CDR3 reads TGTGCCAGCAGCCAAGTTGGTCAGGGGGGCAATCAGCCCCAGCATTTT.

The V and J genes are TRBV29-1 and TRBJ2-3; weak D call: TRBD1 (6 bases). V dropped 6 bases and J dropped 2 bases, with 15 bases sitting between them. This CDR3 comprises 14 residues. Germline CDR1 is SQVTM and CDR2 is ANQGSEA. The CDR3 loop reads CSVRTRDNTDTQYF. CDR3 sequence (DNA): TGCAGCGTCAGAACCCGGGACAACACAGATACGCAGTATTTT.

To note about this clone: The junction differs from germline at one of its ends, possibly a read error. The chain has TRBV2 and TRBJ1-2, with TRBD1 matching 7 bases. This CDR3 spans 13 amino acids. Germline-derived CDR1 and CDR2 are SNHLY and FYNNEI. The CDR3: CASRGTAFGGYPF. The CDR3, as DNA: TGTGCCAGCAGAGGGACAGCTTTTGGTGGCTACCCCTTC.

This clone was detected only once. The chain carries TRBV30 and TRBJ1-6; D not resolved. CDR3 size: 13 residues. Germline CDR1 is GTSNPN and CDR2 is SVGIG (reference sequence). The germline V and J ends were trimmed by 4 bases and 8 bases, with 12 bases remaining between them. CDR3 amino acids: CAWNLAIDSPLHF. The CDR3 DNA sequence: TGTGCCTGGAATCTTGCTATAGATTCACCCCTCCACTTT.

The chain has TRBV6-1 and TRBJ2-3, with TRBD1 identical over 8 bases. V shed 3 bases and J 1 base; nucleotides not matched to a gene: 6. Per germline, CDR1 MNHNS and CDR2 SASEGT. The CDR3 totals 16 residues. CDR3 nucleotides: TGTGCCAGCAGTGACCAGGGGGCCAGGGGCACAGATACGCAGTATTTT. It is translated as CASSDQGARGTDTQYF.

This clone has a handful of counts. The rearrangement links TRBV11-2 to TRBJ1-6; unclear D gene. The germline gives CDR1 SGHAT, CDR2 FQNNGV. This CDR3 contains 13 residues. Between the trimmed V and J ends, which lost 5 bases and 4 bases, there was a span of 6 bases. This CDR3 reads CASSVGYNSPLHF. CDR3 nucleotides: TGTGCCAGCAGCGTCGGGTATAATTCACCCCTCCACTTT.